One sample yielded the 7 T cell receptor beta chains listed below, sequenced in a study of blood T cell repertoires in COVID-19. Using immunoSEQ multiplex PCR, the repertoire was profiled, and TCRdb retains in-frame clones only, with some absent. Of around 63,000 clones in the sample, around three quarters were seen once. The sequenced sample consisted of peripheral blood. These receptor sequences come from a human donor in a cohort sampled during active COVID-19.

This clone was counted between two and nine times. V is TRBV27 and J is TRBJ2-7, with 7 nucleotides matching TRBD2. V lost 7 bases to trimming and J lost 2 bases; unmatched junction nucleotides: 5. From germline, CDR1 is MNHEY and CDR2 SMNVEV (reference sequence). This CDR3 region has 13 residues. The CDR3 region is CASKGLAAYEQYF. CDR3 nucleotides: TGTGCCAGCAAGGGGCTAGCGGCCTACGAGCAGTACTTC.

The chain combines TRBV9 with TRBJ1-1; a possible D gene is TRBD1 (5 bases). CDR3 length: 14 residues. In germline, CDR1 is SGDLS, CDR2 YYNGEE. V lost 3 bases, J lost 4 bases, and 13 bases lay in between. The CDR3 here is CASSAQLGGTEAFF. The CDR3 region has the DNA TGTGCCAGCAGCGCCCAATTGGGGGGCACTGAAGCTTTCTTT.

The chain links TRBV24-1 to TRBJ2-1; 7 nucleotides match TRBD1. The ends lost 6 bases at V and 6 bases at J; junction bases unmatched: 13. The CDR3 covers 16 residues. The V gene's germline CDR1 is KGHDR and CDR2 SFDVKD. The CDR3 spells CATSPPFSGGSNEQFF. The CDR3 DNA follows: TGTGCCACCAGTCCGCCCTTCTCAGGGGGTTCCAATGAGCAGTTCTTC.

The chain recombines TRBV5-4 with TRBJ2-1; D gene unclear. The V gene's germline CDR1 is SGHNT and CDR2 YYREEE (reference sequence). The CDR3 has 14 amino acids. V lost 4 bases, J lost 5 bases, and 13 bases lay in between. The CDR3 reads CASSPSRADNEQFF. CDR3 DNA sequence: TGTGCCAGCAGCCCATCGAGAGCCGACAATGAGCAGTTCTTC.

The DNA of the CDR3 is TGTGCCAGCAGTCTTCAGGGGGCTTCTGGAAACACCATATATTTT. Translation: CASSLQGASGNTIYF. J is TRBJ1-3 and V is TRBV7-2, with 8 bases identical to TRBD1. Germline V CDR1 and CDR2: SGHTA, FQGNSA. V trimming: 6 bases; J trimming: 1 base; junction bases outside the gene matches: 5. CDR3 size: 15 residues.

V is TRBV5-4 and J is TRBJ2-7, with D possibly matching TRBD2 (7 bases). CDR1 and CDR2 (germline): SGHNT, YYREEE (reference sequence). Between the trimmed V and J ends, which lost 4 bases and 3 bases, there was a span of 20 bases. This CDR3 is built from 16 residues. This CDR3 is CASSEGGAGTFYEQYF. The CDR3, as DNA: TGTGCCAGCAGCGAAGGGGGGGCAGGGACTTTCTACGAGCAGTACTTC.

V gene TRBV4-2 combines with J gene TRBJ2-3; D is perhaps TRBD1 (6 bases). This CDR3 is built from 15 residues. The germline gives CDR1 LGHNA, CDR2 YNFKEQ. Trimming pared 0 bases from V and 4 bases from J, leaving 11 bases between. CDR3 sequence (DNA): TGTGCCAGCAGCCAAGATGAAAAGGGGGCAGATACGCAGTATTTT. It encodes CASSQDEKGADTQYF.